This T cell receptor beta chain comes out of a study of shared clonotypes between healthy human individuals. There are 16 residues in the CDR3. Trimming cost V 1 base and J 1 base, with 11 bases left between them. Germline V gene lookup returns CDR1 LNHNV and CDR2 YYDKDF (reference sequence). Some clones are missing from TCRdb's copy, which holds only in-frame ones; the method was immunoSEQ multiplex PCR. Found here are 200,000 to 250,000 clones, about 65% of them singletons; the top ten hold 11%. V and J are TRBV15 and TRBJ2-1; D is uncertain. The TCR was taken from a man aged 25 to 40 in good health. Sample: memory CD4+ T cells sorted from blood. The sample's subset: CD45RA-negative fraction. The CDR3 DNA sequence: TGTGCCACCAGCAGAGCTAATTGGGGATCCTACAATGAGCAGTTCTTC. It yields the protein CATSRANWGSYNEQFF.